A selection of T cell receptor beta chains follows, all from one sample in a study of T cells after yellow fever vaccination. From the 5' RACE reads, TCRdb called clonotypes with MiXCR, one entry per CDR3 protein. The sample consists of some 390,000 distinct CDR3 sequences, about 19% of them appearing once. Source: PBMCs, taken before the yellow fever booster vaccination. The receptor set was obtained from a man aged 18 to 30 who received the YFV17D yellow fever vaccine. Both conserved end residues are part of each CDR3. A D gene is named only where the DNA matches it firmly. Clone size, where shown, is once, few, many, or a class for clones that have expanded.

v_gene	abundance	j_gene	d_gene	CDR3aa	CDR3nt
TRBV5-1	few	TRBJ2-2	NA	CASCESDTGELFF	TGCGCCAGCTGTGAATCGGACACCGGGGAGCTGTTTTTT
TRBV5-1	few	TRBJ2-1	NA	CASSWDSGGTREQFF	TGCGCCAGCAGCTGGGACAGCGGGGGTACAAGGGAGCAGTTCTTC
TRBV20-1	few	TRBJ2-5	NA	CSARHPRHQETQYF	TGCAGTGCTAGACACCCTAGACACCAAGAGACCCAGTACTTC
TRBV5-6	few	TRBJ1-1	NA	CASSSVGFIGSTEAFF	TGTGCCAGCAGCTCGGTGGGGTTCATCGGGAGCACTGAAGCTTTCTTT
TRBV27	few	TRBJ2-3	NA	CASTRRPAGTQYF	TGTGCCAGCACGCGGCGTCCGGCGGGGACGCAGTATTTT
TRBV6-5	few	TRBJ2-2	NA	CASRNPRFPGELFF	TGTGCCAGCAGAAATCCTAGGTTTCCCGGGGAGCTGTTTTTT
TRBV5-1	few	TRBJ1-4	NA	CASSLWAGNEKLFF	TGCGCCAGCAGCTTGTGGGCGGGAAATGAAAAACTGTTTTTT
TRBV6-5	few	TRBJ2-2	TRBD2	CASSMTGTSGGAIGELFF	TGTGCCAGCAGTATGACCGGGACTAGCGGGGGGGCCATCGGGGAGCTGTTTTTT
TRBV7-2	NA	TRBJ2-3	TRBD2	CASSYYIAGGPDTQYF	TGTGCCAGCAGCTACTACATAGCGGGGGGCCCAGATACGCAGTATTTT
TRBV7-9	many	TRBJ2-4	NA	CASRGLAKNIQYF	TGTGCCAGCCGGGGGTTAGCCAAAAACATTCAGTACTTC
TRBV5-8	NA	TRBJ1-1	NA	CASSSEPGNTEAFF	TGTGCCAGCAGCTCCGAACCTGGGAACACTGAAGCTTTCTTT
TRBV9	few	TRBJ1-5	NA	CASSADSSNQPQHF	TGTGCCAGCAGCGCCGACAGTAGCAATCAGCCCCAGCATTTT
TRBV4-3	NA	TRBJ2-3	TRBD2	CASSRNPGLVTDTQYF	TGCGCCAGCAGCCGGAACCCGGGACTAGTCACGGATACGCAGTATTTT
TRBV6-5	NA	TRBJ2-1	TRBD1	CASSRGRGDRRSYNEQFF	TGTGCCAGCAGCCGAGGTAGAGGGGACAGGCGCTCCTACAATGAGCAGTTCTTC
TRBV20-1	NA	TRBJ2-5	TRBD1	CSASRVQGETQYF	TGCAGTGCTAGTAGGGTACAGGGGGAGACCCAGTACTTC
TRBV4-1	NA	TRBJ1-1	TRBD1	CASSQPRDRHEAFF	TGCGCCAGCAGCCAGCCGAGGGACAGACATGAAGCTTTCTTT
TRBV7-3	few	TRBJ1-6	NA	CASSLTSGEGSPLHF	TGTGCCAGCAGCTTAACGTCGGGGGAGGGTTCACCCCTCCACTTT
TRBV7-8	few	TRBJ1-4	TRBD1	CASSRTGYEKLFF	TGTGCCAGCAGCCGGACAGGGTACGAAAAACTGTTTTTT
TRBV4-3	NA	TRBJ2-5	TRBD2	CASSQGAGGEETQYF	TGCGCCAGCAGCCAAGGAGCGGGGGGGGAGGAGACCCAGTACTTC
TRBV11-3	NA	TRBJ2-2	NA	CASSAAVTGELFF	TGTGCCAGCAGCGCCGCAGTGACCGGGGAGCTGTTTTTT
TRBV7-9	few	TRBJ1-4	NA	CASSRGYDEKLFF	TGTGCCAGCAGCAGGGGATATGATGAAAAACTGTTTTTT
TRBV20-1	NA	TRBJ2-3	NA	CSASAPFGVRTDTQYF	TGCAGTGCTAGCGCTCCATTTGGGGTGCGCACAGATACGCAGTATTTT
TRBV6-5	NA	TRBJ1-3	NA	CASSYRFSGNTIYF	TGTGCCAGCAGTTACCGGTTCTCTGGAAACACCATATATTTT
TRBV7-9	few	TRBJ2-1	NA	CASSLSSDEQFF	TGTGCCAGCAGCTTATCCTCGGATGAGCAGTTCTTC
TRBV5-1	many	TRBJ2-3	TRBD2	CASSFGGADTQYF	TGTGCCAGCAGCTTCGGGGGGGCGGATACGCAGTATTTT
TRBV6-2/TRBV6-3	few	TRBJ2-3	NA	CASSYRSVDTQYF	TGTGCCAGCAGTTACCGAAGTGTGGATACGCAGTATTTT
TRBV5-1	few	TRBJ2-3	TRBD1	CASSLGDRSTDTQYF	TGCGCCAGCAGCTTGGGGGACAGAAGCACAGATACGCAGTATTTT
TRBV9	few	TRBJ2-3	NA	CASSVSSRTDTQYF	TGTGCCAGCAGCGTATCTAGCCGCACAGATACGCAGTATTTT
TRBV4-1	NA	TRBJ2-5	NA	CASSQDGAQYF	TGCGCCAGCAGCCAAGACGGGGCCCAGTACTTC
TRBV5-1	many	TRBJ1-1	NA	CASSSRVNTEAFF	TGCGCCAGCAGCTCCAGGGTGAACACTGAAGCTTTCTTT
TRBV9	few	TRBJ1-2	NA	CASSAGTEGYGYTF	TGTGCCAGCAGCGCCGGGACCGAGGGCTATGGCTACACCTTC
TRBV9	few	TRBJ2-5	TRBD1	CASSVDLVLGGQGETQYF	TGTGCCAGCAGCGTAGATCTGGTGTTGGGGGGACAGGGAGAGACCCAGTACTTC
TRBV25-1	NA	TRBJ2-7	NA	CASGGETAPYEQYF	TGTGCCAGCGGAGGAGAGACGGCCCCCTACGAGCAGTACTTC
TRBV28	few	TRBJ1-5	NA	CASSFGSSSNQPQHF	TGTGCCAGCAGTTTTGGATCTAGTTCCAATCAGCCCCAGCATTTT
TRBV29-1	NA	TRBJ2-3	TRBD1	CSFEVWDRTGTDTQYF	TGCAGCTTTGAAGTATGGGACAGGACAGGTACAGATACGCAGTATTTT
TRBV7-2	few	TRBJ1-5	NA	CASSGGVDQPQHF	TGTGCCAGCAGCGGGGGAGTCGATCAGCCCCAGCATTTT
TRBV10-3	NA	TRBJ2-7	NA	CAISESLAFEQYF	TGTGCCATCAGTGAGTCTCTAGCGTTCGAGCAGTACTTC
TRBV28	few	TRBJ2-5	TRBD2	CASSFTSGGKETQYF	TGTGCCAGCAGTTTTACTAGCGGGGGCAAAGAGACCCAGTACTTC
TRBV5-1	few	TRBJ2-3	TRBD1	CASSPRQGAGTDTQYF	TGCGCCAGCAGCCCGAGACAGGGGGCTGGCACAGATACGCAGTATTTT
TRBV5-4	few	TRBJ2-7	NA	CASSLYGGILEQYF	TGTGCCAGCAGCTTGTACGGGGGTATCCTCGAGCAGTACTTC
TRBV20-1	NA	TRBJ2-5	NA	CSAKRDRPQETQYF	TGCAGTGCCAAGAGGGATCGGCCCCAAGAGACCCAGTACTTC
TRBV7-9	NA	TRBJ1-2	NA	CASSRALDGYTF	TGTGCCAGCAGCCGAGCCCTGGACGGCTACACCTTC